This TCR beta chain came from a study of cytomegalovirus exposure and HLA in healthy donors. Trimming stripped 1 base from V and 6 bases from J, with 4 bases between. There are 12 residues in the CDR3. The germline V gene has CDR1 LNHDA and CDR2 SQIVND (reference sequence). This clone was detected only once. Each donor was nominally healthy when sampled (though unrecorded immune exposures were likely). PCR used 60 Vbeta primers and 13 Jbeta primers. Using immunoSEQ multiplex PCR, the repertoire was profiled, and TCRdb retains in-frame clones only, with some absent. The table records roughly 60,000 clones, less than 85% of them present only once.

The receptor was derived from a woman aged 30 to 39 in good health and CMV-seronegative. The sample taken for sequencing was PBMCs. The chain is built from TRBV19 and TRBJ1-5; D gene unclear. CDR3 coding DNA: TGTGCCAGTAGTATAGCCCGTCAGCCCCAGCATTTT. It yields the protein CASSIARQPQHF.